The rows below give T cell receptor beta chains drawn from one sample of a study of OX40 agonist ivuxolimab in advanced cancers. TCRdb's table, derived via immunoSEQ multiplex PCR, lists solely in-frame clones and lacks some. The sample holds 63,000 or so clones, around 80% seen once. The sequences come from CD4+ or CD8+ T cells sorted from blood, collected in a trial of the OX40 agonist ivuxolimab. The receptor source for this set is an adult with an advanced solid tumor such as melanoma, head and neck, liver or kidney cancer. The CDR3 runs from the conserved cysteine through the conserved F or W. The order of the fields is D gene, V gene, clone size, J gene, CDR3 protein, CDR3 DNA. A D gene is named only where the DNA matches it firmly. The size of a clone is reported for some rows only, either as once, few or many, or as a class for expanded clones.

d_call: -; v_call: TRBV27; clone_size: -; j_call: TRBJ2-2; cdr3_aa: CASRRSRGAAGELFF; cdr3_nt: TGTGCCAGCAGAAGATCTCGGGGGGCTGCCGGGGAGCTGTTTTTT
d_call: -; v_call: TRBV7-9; clone_size: -; j_call: TRBJ2-2; cdr3_aa: CASSYQGRTGELFF; cdr3_nt: TGTGCCAGCAGCTATCAAGGACGGACCGGGGAGCTGTTTTTT
d_call: -; v_call: TRBV28; clone_size: -; j_call: TRBJ1-5; cdr3_aa: CASSPVQGSNQPQHF; cdr3_nt: TGTGCCAGCAGTCCCGTGCAGGGCAGCAATCAGCCCCAGCATTTT
d_call: TRBD2; v_call: TRBV14; clone_size: -; j_call: TRBJ2-1; cdr3_aa: CASSPLTGGDYNEQFF; cdr3_nt: TGTGCCAGCAGCCCCCTGACCGGGGGGGACTACAATGAGCAGTTCTTC
d_call: -; v_call: TRBV20-1; clone_size: -; j_call: TRBJ2-5; cdr3_aa: CSARDEIQYF; cdr3_nt: TGCAGTGCTAGAGATGAGATCCAGTACTTC
d_call: -; v_call: TRBV7-6; clone_size: -; j_call: TRBJ1-6; cdr3_aa: CASAQEGDSPLHF; cdr3_nt: TGTGCCTCTGCACAGGAGGGGGATTCACCCCTCCACTTT
d_call: -; v_call: TRBV9; clone_size: -; j_call: TRBJ2-1; cdr3_aa: CASSVGVGGQVF; cdr3_nt: TGTGCCAGCAGCGTAGGGGTCGGGGGGCAGGTCTTC
d_call: TRBD1; v_call: TRBV27; clone_size: -; j_call: TRBJ1-6; cdr3_aa: CASSPGQGYNSPLHF; cdr3_nt: TGTGCCAGCAGCCCGGGACAGGGTTATAATTCACCCCTCCACTTT
d_call: TRBD2; v_call: TRBV30; clone_size: once; j_call: TRBJ2-6; cdr3_aa: CAGRGGGGANVLTF; cdr3_nt: TGTGCCGGGCGGGGGGGCGGTGGGGCCAACGTCCTGACTTTC
d_call: TRBD1; v_call: TRBV5-1; clone_size: few; j_call: TRBJ2-5; cdr3_aa: CASSRWTTGFQETQYF; cdr3_nt: TGCGCCAGCAGCCGGTGGACGACAGGGTTTCAAGAGACCCAGTACTTC
d_call: TRBD1; v_call: TRBV7-8; clone_size: once; j_call: TRBJ1-1; cdr3_aa: CASSLLGQGAEAFF; cdr3_nt: TGTGCCAGCAGCTTATTGGGACAGGGGGCTGAAGCTTTCTTT
d_call: TRBD1; v_call: TRBV7-8; clone_size: few; j_call: TRBJ2-2; cdr3_aa: CASSAGTGRNTGELFF; cdr3_nt: TGTGCCAGCAGCGCCGGGACAGGGAGGAACACCGGGGAGCTGTTTTTT
d_call: TRBD1; v_call: TRBV2; clone_size: few; j_call: TRBJ2-1; cdr3_aa: CASRATGGAGNEQFF; cdr3_nt: TGTGCCAGCAGGGCAACAGGGGGCGCAGGGAATGAGCAGTTCTTC
d_call: TRBD1; v_call: TRBV5-4; clone_size: -; j_call: TRBJ1-4; cdr3_aa: CASSLGQGAVEKLFF; cdr3_nt: TGTGCCAGCAGCTTGGGACAGGGGGCTGTCGAAAAACTGTTTTTT
d_call: -; v_call: TRBV28; clone_size: -; j_call: TRBJ1-4; cdr3_aa: CASSPGGDREKLFF; cdr3_nt: TGTGCCAGCAGCCCTGGGGGGGATCGTGAAAAACTGTTTTTT
d_call: -; v_call: TRBV5-1; clone_size: once; j_call: TRBJ1-1; cdr3_aa: CASSLAGPGFGTNTEAFF; cdr3_nt: TGCGCCAGCAGCTTGGCGGGTCCCGGTTTTGGGACGAACACTGAAGCTTTCTTT
d_call: TRBD2; v_call: TRBV7-2; clone_size: -; j_call: TRBJ2-3; cdr3_aa: CASWALAGRGTDTQYF; cdr3_nt: TGTGCCAGCTGGGCCTTAGCGGGGAGGGGGACAGATACGCAGTATTTT
d_call: -; v_call: TRBV23-1; clone_size: -; j_call: TRBJ1-2; cdr3_aa: CARNVLGLLKRGSTNYGYTF; cdr3_nt: TGCGCCAGGAATGTCCTCGGCCTCTTAAAAAGGGGTAGTACTAACTATGGCTACACCTTC
d_call: TRBD2; v_call: TRBV11-2; clone_size: -; j_call: TRBJ2-2; cdr3_aa: CASSLLAGANTGELFF; cdr3_nt: TGTGCCAGCAGCCTACTAGCGGGGGCGAACACCGGGGAGCTGTTTTTT
d_call: TRBD1; v_call: TRBV19; clone_size: few; j_call: TRBJ1-1; cdr3_aa: CASSNDRGNTEAFF; cdr3_nt: TGTGCCAGTAGTAACGACAGGGGGAACACTGAAGCTTTCTTT
d_call: TRBD1; v_call: TRBV28; clone_size: -; j_call: TRBJ2-7; cdr3_aa: CASSFEGTGPSSYEQYF; cdr3_nt: TGTGCCAGCAGTTTTGAGGGGACAGGGCCATCCTCCTACGAGCAGTACTTC
d_call: -; v_call: TRBV5-6; clone_size: -; j_call: TRBJ1-4; cdr3_aa: CASSLHFGINEKLFF; cdr3_nt: TGTGCCAGCAGCTTACATTTCGGGATTAATGAAAAACTGTTTTTT
d_call: -; v_call: TRBV4-2; clone_size: -; j_call: TRBJ1-1; cdr3_aa: CASSQDPNLNTEAFF; cdr3_nt: TGTGCCAGCAGCCAAGATCCCAACTTGAACACTGAAGCTTTCTTT
d_call: TRBD1; v_call: TRBV7-9; clone_size: many; j_call: TRBJ1-1; cdr3_aa: CASTRQGGYTEAFF; cdr3_nt: TGTGCCAGCACCCGACAGGGTGGGTACACTGAAGCTTTCTTT
d_call: -; v_call: TRBV7-2; clone_size: -; j_call: TRBJ2-7; cdr3_aa: CASSLERMDEQYF; cdr3_nt: TGTGCCAGCAGCTTAGAAAGGATGGACGAGCAGTACTTC
d_call: -; v_call: TRBV20-1; clone_size: -; j_call: TRBJ2-5; cdr3_aa: CSASRVKEQYF; cdr3_nt: TGCAGTGCTAGTAGGGTAAAGGAGCAGTACTTC
d_call: -; v_call: TRBV6-5; clone_size: -; j_call: TRBJ1-2; cdr3_aa: CASRTLGGPYTF; cdr3_nt: TGTGCCAGCAGAACTTTGGGGGGGCCCTACACCTTC
d_call: -; v_call: TRBV28; clone_size: -; j_call: TRBJ1-1; cdr3_aa: CASSLLRGRTEAFF; cdr3_nt: TGTGCCAGCAGTTTACTTCGCGGGCGCACTGAAGCTTTCTTT
d_call: -; v_call: TRBV27; clone_size: -; j_call: TRBJ2-5; cdr3_aa: CASSLGAGQETQYF; cdr3_nt: TGTGCCAGCAGTTTAGGGGCAGGACAAGAGACCCAGTACTTC
d_call: -; v_call: TRBV7-9; clone_size: -; j_call: TRBJ2-1; cdr3_aa: CASSHDIMGYNEQFF; cdr3_nt: TGTGCCAGCAGCCACGATATAATGGGATACAATGAGCAGTTCTTC
d_call: -; v_call: TRBV5-1; clone_size: once; j_call: TRBJ1-2; cdr3_aa: CASSPSQVFSGYTF; cdr3_nt: TGCGCCAGCAGCCCATCCCAGGTGTTCTCTGGCTACACCTTC
d_call: -; v_call: TRBV5-5; clone_size: -; j_call: TRBJ1-2; cdr3_aa: CASSLVAGYNYGYTF; cdr3_nt: TGTGCCAGCAGCTTGGTGGCAGGCTACAACTATGGCTACACCTTC
d_call: TRBD1; v_call: TRBV5-1; clone_size: -; j_call: TRBJ2-5; cdr3_aa: CASSPQGAGAQETQYF; cdr3_nt: TGCGCCAGCAGCCCCCAGGGGGCAGGGGCGCAAGAGACCCAGTACTTC
d_call: -; v_call: TRBV15; clone_size: -; j_call: TRBJ1-4; cdr3_aa: CATSRDISVGGEKLFF; cdr3_nt: TGTGCCACCAGCAGAGATATATCGGTAGGGGGTGAAAAACTGTTTTTT
d_call: TRBD1; v_call: TRBV11-2; clone_size: -; j_call: TRBJ1-2; cdr3_aa: CASSLDPGQAYTF; cdr3_nt: TGTGCCAGCAGCTTGGACCCTGGACAGGCCTACACCTTC
d_call: -; v_call: TRBV5-6; clone_size: -; j_call: TRBJ2-7; cdr3_aa: CASSLGIYEQYF; cdr3_nt: TGTGCCAGCAGCTTGGGGATTTACGAGCAGTACTTC
d_call: TRBD2; v_call: TRBV5-1; clone_size: -; j_call: TRBJ2-5; cdr3_aa: CASSLGLAGKGETQYF; cdr3_nt: TGCGCCAGCAGCCTGGGACTAGCGGGGAAGGGGGAGACCCAGTACTTC